The 11 T cell receptor beta chains given below trace back to one sample, sequenced in a study of T-cell reconstitution after alpha-beta-depleted transplantation in children. The TCRbeta library incorporated unique molecular identifiers. TCRdb ran MiXCR on the PCR reads and lists one entry per CDR3 protein. The sample contains about 600,000 distinct CDR3 sequences, roughly a tenth of which appear only once. Sample: PBMCs from the stem cell graft donor, taken from the stem cell graft. The receptors come from a human donor who donated a stem cell graft to a child with acute myeloid leukemia.

This clonotype was detected ten times or more. The chain is built from TRBV29-1 and TRBJ2-7; no definite D call. The V end was cut by 6 bases, the J end by 0 bases, with 12 bases between. Germline loops: CDR1 SQVTM, CDR2 ANQGSEA. This CDR3 contains 13 residues. DNA for the CDR3: TGCAGCGTGACCGGCCGACTCTCCTACGAGCAGTACTTC. Translated, it gives CSVTGRLSYEQYF.

This clonotype turned up a few times. The V gene is TRBV4-3, the J gene TRBJ2-7; 13 bases line up with TRBD2. This CDR3 has 15 amino acids. Germline loops: CDR1 LGHNA, CDR2 YSLEER. J gave up 3 bases and V 4 bases, and 3 bases lay outside the gene matches. The CDR3 reads CASSPGLAGLYEQYF. Here the CDR3 DNA reads TGCGCCAGCAGCCCGGGACTAGCGGGACTCTACGAGCAGTACTTC.

This clonotype was seen a few times. The rearrangement uses TRBV15 and TRBJ2-3; D gene unclear. The CDR3 runs 19 residues. The germline CDR1 and CDR2 sequences are LNHNV and YYDKDF (reference sequence). V was clipped by 0 bases and J by 0 bases, with 19 bases between them. The CDR3 DNA follows: TGTGCCACCAGCAGAGATCTAGTCAGCGTTGTTTCTAGCACAGATACGCAGTATTTT. Protein product: CATSRDLVSVVSSTDTQYF.

This clonotype was seen a handful of times. The chain recombines TRBV20-1 with TRBJ2-7; D gene unclear. The CDR3 is made up of 12 amino acids. Germline V gene sequence: CDR1 DFQATT, CDR2 SNEGSKA (reference sequence). V was clipped by 1 base and J by 2 bases, with 6 bases between them. CDR3 in amino acids: CSARGAAYEQYF. In DNA, the CDR3 is TGCAGTGCTAGAGGGGCAGCCTACGAGCAGTACTTC.

This clonotype has at least ten counts. The chain is built from TRBV11-2 and TRBJ1-5; weak D call: TRBD1 (6 bases). In germline, CDR1 is SGHAT, CDR2 FQNNGV. Trimming left V 1 base short and J 9 bases short, with 13 bases between. The CDR3 has 14 amino acids. The CDR3 coding sequence is TGTGCCAGCAGCTTAGGGGGGCCTGATCTGCCCCAGCATTTT. Translation: CASSLGGPDLPQHF.

J is TRBJ1-5 and V is TRBV10-3, with D uncertain. CDR1 is ENHRY, CDR2 SYGVKD, per germline. This CDR3 has 15 amino acids. The V end was cut by 7 bases, the J end by 3 bases, with 16 bases between. The CDR3 DNA is TGTGCCATCAAAAGACACGGTGGCCCCAATCAGCCCCAGCATTTT. Its translation is CAIKRHGGPNQPQHF.

This clonotype was found a few times. V usage is TRBV6-6 and J usage is TRBJ2-7, with D perhaps TRBD2 (7 bases). The CDR3 runs 12 residues. Germline V gives CDR1 MNHNY, CDR2 SVGAGI (reference sequence). V dropped 2 bases and J dropped 6 bases, with 8 bases sitting between them. The CDR3 DNA sequence: TGTGCCAGCAGTTACGCGGGGGCCGAGCAGTACTTC. This encodes CASSYAGAEQYF.

A note on this clonotype: At one of its ends the junction is not consistent with the germline gene, which may arise from a read error. Here the CDR3 reads CACSSPPPQGVVTDTQYF. CDR3 nucleotide sequence: TGTGCCTGCAGTTCCCCCCCACCCCAGGGGGTTGTCACAGATACGCAGTATTTT. The chain carries TRBV3-1 and TRBJ2-3, with 7 bases matching TRBD1. The CDR3 spans 18 residues. Germline V lookup: CDR1 LGHDT, CDR2 YNNKEL (reference sequence).

The chain combines TRBV10-2 with TRBJ1-5, with D perhaps matching TRBD1 (5 bases). V lost 3 bases, J lost 7 bases, and 10 bases lay in between. From germline, CDR1 is WSHSY and CDR2 SAAADI. This CDR3 is built from 13 residues. CDR3 nucleotides: TGCGCCAGCAGTGACGGGGGGTTGCAGCCCCAGCATTTT. It is translated as CASSDGGLQPQHF.

The chain has TRBV7-9 and TRBJ2-5; 10 bases are shared with TRBD2. The CDR3 loop spans 15 amino acids. Germline lookup yields CDR1 SEHNR and CDR2 FQNEAQ (reference sequence). With 7 bases clipped from V and 4 bases from J, the junction kept 9 bases outside the gene matches. The CDR3 sequence: CASTTGASGRETQYF. The DNA of the CDR3 is TGTGCCAGCACGACCGGGGCTAGCGGGAGAGAGACCCAGTACTTC.

This clonotype was picked up a small number of times. V gene TRBV20-1 combines with J gene TRBJ1-3; D is perhaps TRBD1 (6 bases). V dropped 6 bases and J dropped 4 bases, with 19 bases sitting between them. CDR3 length: 15 residues. Germline CDR1 is DFQATT and CDR2 is SNEGSKA (reference sequence). The CDR3 is CSAPTPRGLGNTIYF. The CDR3 coding sequence is TGCAGTGCACCGACCCCTCGGGGGCTGGGAAACACCATATATTTT.